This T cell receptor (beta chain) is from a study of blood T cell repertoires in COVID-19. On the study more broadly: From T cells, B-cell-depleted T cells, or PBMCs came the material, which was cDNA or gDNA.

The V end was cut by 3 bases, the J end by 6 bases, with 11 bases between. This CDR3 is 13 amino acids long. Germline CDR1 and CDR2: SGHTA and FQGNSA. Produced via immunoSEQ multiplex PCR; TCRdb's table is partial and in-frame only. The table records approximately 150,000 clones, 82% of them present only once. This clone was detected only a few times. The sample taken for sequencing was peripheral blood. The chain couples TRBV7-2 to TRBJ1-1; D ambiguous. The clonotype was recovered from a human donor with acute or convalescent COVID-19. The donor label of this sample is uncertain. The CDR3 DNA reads TGTGCCAGCAGCTTTTCGGTAATCGCTGAAGCTTTCTTT. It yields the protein CASSFSVIAEAFF.